This T cell receptor (beta chain) was captured by sequencing in a study of vaccination and CD4 T cells after COVID-19. At the level of the study: SARS-CoV-2, HCoV-NL63, HCoV-OC43 and HCoV-229E supplied the overlapping spike peptides used to stimulate cells.

Documented treatment: roughly ten-day PBMC culture with coronavirus spike peptide pools or control peptides (ViraFEST assay). On this clonotype: Its antigen is still unknown.

The Oncomine TCR Beta short-read assay generated sequence data from the DNA of cultured CD4+ T cells. Investigators obtained genomic DNA by extraction from cultured CD4+ T cells. TCRdb reanalysed the PCR reads using MiXCR and keeps one entry per CDR3 protein. The sample records more than 6,000 distinct CDR3 sequences, less than 70% being singletons. The CDR3 is made up of 16 amino acids. Trimming removed 3 bases from V and 8 bases from J; junction bases left unmatched: 11. Germline CDR1 is DFQATT and CDR2 is SNEGSKA (reference sequence). Points from the study as a whole: The median proportion of reactive clones detected only post-vaccination in convalescent patients was approximately 87%.

The sequences come from cultured CD4+ T cells from blood, collected after SARS-CoV-2 vaccination. The receptor's source is a human donor with COVID-19. The chain is built from TRBV20-1 and TRBJ1-6, with 9 bases lining up with TRBD1. CDR3 sequence reads: CSASHPRDRVYSPLHF. The CDR3 nucleotides are TGCAGTGCTAGTCACCCCCGGGACAGGGTATATTCACCCCTCCACTTT.